Listed below are T cell receptor beta chains from one sample, sequenced in a study of T-cell reconstitution after alpha-beta-depleted transplantation in children. TCRdb fed the PCR reads into MiXCR, producing one record per CDR3 protein. Among 700,000 or so distinct CDR3 sequences, about an eighth were seen once, and the ten largest hold 0.79%. The sample here was PBMCs, taken before TCRalphabeta/CD19-depleted stem cell transplant. All receptors derive from a girl aged 2-10 years with congenital amegakaryocytic thrombocytopenia, due to receive a stem cell transplant. CDR3s include the opening cysteine and the closing phenylalanine or tryptophan. D genes are given only for firm matches. Rows give clone size only sometimes, using once, few, many, or a class for an expanded clone.

many	TRBV6-5	TRBJ2-3	-	CASSYSRESTDTQYF	TGTGCCAGCAGTTACTCGAGGGAGAGCACAGATACGCAGTATTTT
few	TRBV6-1	TRBJ2-5	-	CASRRAGARETQYF	TGTGCCAGCAGACGCGCCGGGGCACGTGAGACCCAGTACTTC
few	TRBV20-1	TRBJ2-2	TRBD2	CSARSLTSGNTGELFF	TGCAGTGCTAGATCCTTGACTAGCGGGAACACCGGGGAGCTGTTTTTT
-	TRBV12-3/TRBV12-4	TRBJ1-1	-	CASSLPRGMNTEAFF	TGTGCCAGCAGTTTGCCTAGGGGCATGAACACTGAAGCTTTCTTT
-	TRBV27	TRBJ1-1	-	CASSSLRGVMGPEAFF	TGTGCCAGCAGTTCCCTGAGGGGGGTAATGGGGCCTGAAGCTTTCTTT
-	TRBV5-4	TRBJ2-3	-	CASSLEKTGPADTQYF	TGTGCCAGCAGCTTGGAGAAAACAGGGCCCGCAGATACGCAGTATTTT
-	TRBV14	TRBJ1-2	-	CASSQGTGNARGYTF	TGTGCCAGCAGCCAAGGAACAGGGAACGCGCGTGGCTACACCTTC
-	TRBV10-3	TRBJ2-2	-	CAISPPNTGELFF	TGTGCCATCAGTCCCCCCAACACCGGGGAGCTGTTTTTT
few	TRBV3-1	TRBJ1-2	TRBD1	CASTAGTGSPYYGYTF	TGTGCCAGCACCGCCGGGACAGGGTCCCCTTACTATGGCTACACCTTC
few	TRBV20-1	TRBJ2-3	-	CSASREDSTDTQYF	TGCAGTGCTAGTAGGGAGGACAGCACAGATACGCAGTATTTT
-	TRBV7-2	TRBJ2-7	-	CASSSSRTAYEQYF	TGTGCCAGCAGCTCATCAAGGACAGCTTACGAGCAGTACTTC
many	TRBV5-1	TRBJ2-3	TRBD1	CASSTGQDLTDTQYF	TGCGCCAGCAGCACCGGACAGGATTTAACAGATACGCAGTATTTT
few	TRBV7-6	TRBJ2-7	TRBD2	CASSLRTSGYTSSYEQYF	TGTGCCAGCAGCTTAAGGACTAGCGGGTATACTTCCTCCTACGAGCAGTACTTC
-	TRBV20-1	TRBJ2-2	TRBD2	CSATGTSGNEVGELFF	TGCAGTGCTACCGGGACTAGCGGGAACGAGGTCGGGGAGCTGTTTTTT
many	TRBV29-1	TRBJ2-7	TRBD2	CSVGGTSGYEQYF	TGCAGCGTTGGGGGGACTAGCGGCTACGAGCAGTACTTC
few	TRBV9	TRBJ2-1	-	CASSVEEPRGEQFF	TGTGCCAGCAGCGTAGAGGAACCCCGCGGGGAGCAGTTCTTC
-	TRBV11-2	TRBJ2-5	-	CASSHPIRRFGGEIQETQYF	TGTGCCAGCAGCCACCCCATCCGTAGGTTCGGAGGGGAAATTCAAGAGACCCAGTACTTC
-	TRBV7-8	TRBJ2-7	TRBD2	CASSLFPGLRVEQYF	TGTGCCAGCAGCTTGTTCCCGGGACTACGAGTCGAGCAGTACTTC
few	TRBV5-1	TRBJ2-5	-	CASRPTQETQYF	TGCGCCAGCAGACCGACCCAAGAGACCCAGTACTTC
-	TRBV20-1	TRBJ2-3	TRBD2	CSATLAGVTDTQYF	TGCAGTGCTACTTTAGCGGGAGTAACAGATACGCAGTATTTT
few	TRBV29-1	TRBJ1-1	-	CSVDTDRAGAFF	TGCAGCGTTGACACCGATCGAGCCGGGGCTTTCTTT
-	TRBV10-3	TRBJ2-2	TRBD1	CATLDRDVATGELFF	TGTGCCACTTTGGACAGGGACGTTGCCACCGGGGAGCTGTTTTTT
-	TRBV20-1	TRBJ2-7	-	CSAAEPRAPYEQYF	TGCAGTGCTGCCGAACCGAGGGCCCCTTACGAGCAGTACTTC
many	TRBV10-3	TRBJ2-1	-	CAIRTARLVDEQFF	TGTGCCATCAGGACCGCTAGGCTAGTCGATGAGCAGTTCTTC
many	TRBV29-1	TRBJ2-2	-	CSVHDRTETGELFF	TGCAGCGTTCACGACAGGACCGAGACCGGGGAGCTGTTTTTT
few	TRBV7-6	TRBJ2-5	-	CASSLDLQGTQETQYF	TGTGCCAGCAGCCTCGACCTCCAGGGAACTCAAGAGACCCAGTACTTC
-	TRBV2	TRBJ2-7	TRBD2	CASGLGRLEQYF	TGTGCCAGCGGACTAGGTCGGCTCGAGCAGTACTTC
-	TRBV29-1	TRBJ2-1	-	CSAWGDGNTYNVQFF	TGCAGCGCGTGGGGAGACGGGAATACCTACAATGTGCAGTTCTTC
-	TRBV6-1	TRBJ1-2	-	CASSEGSGTGYGYTF	TGTGCCAGCAGTGAAGGTTCCGGGACGGGCTATGGCTACACCTTC
few	TRBV5-5	TRBJ2-1	TRBD2	CASSLPGLDSYNEQFF	TGTGCCAGCAGCTTGCCGGGACTAGACTCCTACAATGAGCAGTTCTTC
-	TRBV12-3/TRBV12-4	TRBJ2-7	TRBD2	CASSAGLAGAYEQYF	TGTGCCAGCAGTGCTGGACTAGCGGGTGCCTACGAGCAGTACTTC
-	TRBV5-1	TRBJ2-2	-	CASSERIANTGELFF	TGCGCCAGCAGTGAGCGGATCGCGAACACCGGGGAGCTGTTTTTT
-	TRBV12-3/TRBV12-4	TRBJ1-5	-	CASSSEDRDTYSNQPQHF	TGTGCCAGCAGTTCGGAGGACCGGGACACCTATAGCAATCAGCCCCAGCATTTT
-	TRBV20-1	TRBJ2-7	TRBD2	CSALSGGNHEQYF	TGCAGTGCTCTCTCGGGGGGGAACCACGAGCAGTACTTC
few	TRBV10-3	TRBJ2-1	TRBD2	CAISPLAISYNEQFF	TGTGCCATCAGCCCACTAGCGATCTCCTACAATGAGCAGTTCTTC
-	TRBV15	TRBJ2-5	TRBD1	CATSRFTGVETQYF	TGTGCCACCAGCAGATTTACAGGGGTAGAGACCCAGTACTTC
-	TRBV5-4	TRBJ2-3	-	CASSFPRVGSTDTQYF	TGTGCCAGCAGCTTTCCGCGGGTGGGCAGCACAGATACGCAGTATTTT
few	TRBV6-5	TRBJ2-7	-	CASCSHGGVSYEQYF	TGTGCCAGCTGTTCCCACGGGGGTGTCTCCTACGAGCAGTACTTC
few	TRBV4-1	TRBJ2-3	TRBD2	CASRRLAGIDTQYF	TGCGCCAGCAGGCGACTAGCGGGAATAGATACGCAGTATTTT
few	TRBV5-1	TRBJ2-1	-	CASSLGLTSIPHNEQFF	TGCGCCAGCAGCTTGGGCCTTACTAGTATCCCCCACAATGAGCAGTTCTTC
many	TRBV12-3/TRBV12-4	TRBJ2-2	-	CASTASLNLGQGSTGELFF	TGTGCCAGCACCGCAAGTTTAAATTTGGGCCAGGGGAGCACCGGGGAGCTGTTTTTT
few	TRBV5-1	TRBJ2-5	TRBD1	CASRHRDRGEETQYF	TGCGCCAGCAGGCACCGGGACAGGGGCGAGGAGACCCAGTACTTC
-	TRBV29-1	TRBJ1-1	-	CSVAGGGGTEAFF	TGCAGCGTTGCGGGGGGAGGGGGAACTGAAGCTTTCTTT
many	TRBV10-3	TRBJ2-2	-	CAIREPLNTGELFF	TGTGCCATCAGGGAACCTCTTAACACCGGGGAGCTGTTTTTT
many	TRBV5-8	TRBJ2-1	TRBD2	CASSPGTNLGEQFF	TGTGCCAGCAGCCCCGGGACTAACCTAGGGGAGCAGTTCTTC
-	TRBV27	TRBJ2-3	-	CASSFGQTSTDTQYF	TGTGCCAGCAGTTTCGGACAGACTAGCACAGATACGCAGTATTTT
many	TRBV12-3/TRBV12-4	TRBJ2-5	TRBD1	CASRQTGTETQYF	TGTGCCAGCAGACAGACAGGGACAGAGACCCAGTACTTC
-	TRBV6-2/TRBV6-3	TRBJ2-7	-	CASSPGLWGEPSYEQYF	TGTGCCAGCAGCCCCGGTCTATGGGGGGAGCCATCCTACGAGCAGTACTTC
many	TRBV27	TRBJ1-1	-	CASSSKKSVQANTEAFF	TGTGCCAGCAGTTCCAAAAAATCCGTCCAGGCGAACACTGAAGCTTTCTTT
-	TRBV12-3/TRBV12-4	TRBJ1-4	-	CASRGGPYEKLFF	TGTGCCAGCAGAGGGGGGCCTTATGAAAAACTGTTTTTT
many	TRBV29-1	TRBJ2-6	-	CSVDRASGANVLTF	TGCAGCGTTGACAGGGCCTCTGGGGCCAACGTCCTGACTTTC
-	TRBV29-1	TRBJ2-5	-	CSVGPGPRETQYF	TGCAGCGTGGGGCCGGGTCCGAGAGAGACCCAGTACTTC
-	TRBV7-9	TRBJ2-7	-	CASSVGREESSYEQYF	TGTGCCAGCAGCGTAGGCCGGGAAGAAAGCTCCTACGAGCAGTACTTC